The 12 T cell receptor beta chains below come from one sample, sequenced in a study of T cell responses to AZD1222 COVID-19 vaccine. Some clones are missing from TCRdb's copy, which holds only in-frame ones; the method was immunoSEQ multiplex PCR. The sample gives 150,000 or so clones, 88% of which show up once; roughly 2.1% is in the top ten. The material sequenced was peripheral blood, taken on day 0 of AZD1222 vaccination. These receptors all come from an adult in good health.

The chain carries TRBV7-3 and TRBJ2-3; D possibly uses TRBD1 or TRBD2 (5 bases each). V was shortened by 10 bases and J by 2 bases, with 37 bases between the two germline ends. CDR1 and CDR2 from the germline V gene are SGHTA and FQGTGA. CDR3 length equals 21 residues. The CDR3 spells CATLEGTQKFGLENYTDTQYF. Here the CDR3 DNA reads TGTGCCACCCTAGAAGGGACCCAGAAATTTGGACTCGAGAATTACACAGATACGCAGTATTTT.

The chain combines TRBV5-1 with TRBJ2-1; D is possibly TRBD2 (5 bases). Trimming stripped 2 bases from V and 9 bases from J, with 15 bases between. CDR3 length: 14 amino acids. The V gene's germline CDR1 is SGHRS and CDR2 YFSETQ. The CDR3, as DNA: TGCGCCAGCAGCTTAGGGATTGAGGGCGGTGAGCAGTTCTTC. Translated, it gives CASSLGIEGGEQFF.

The rearrangement links TRBV30 to TRBJ1-2, with 8 nucleotides matching TRBD1. The CDR3 runs 11 residues. Germline CDR1 reads GTSNPN; CDR2 reads SVGIG (reference sequence). J lost 6 bases, V lost 5 bases, and 2 bases had no gene match. The CDR3 region is CAWWTGNGYTF. CDR3 nucleotide sequence: TGTGCCTGGTGGACAGGGAATGGCTACACCTTC. The full variable domain, completed using reference TRBV30 and TRBJ1-2, is SQTIHQWPATLVQPVGSPLSLECTVEGTSNPNLYWYRQAAGRGLQLLFYSVGIGQISSEVPQNLSASRPQDRQFILSSKKLLLSDSGFYLCAWWTGNGYTFGSGTRLTVV.

V gene TRBV6-5 combines with J gene TRBJ1-2, with D maybe TRBD1 (5 bases). V dropped 8 bases and J dropped 3 bases, with 7 bases sitting between them. Per the germline V gene, CDR1 is MNHEY and CDR2 is SVGAGI. The CDR3 loop spans 11 amino acids. CDR3 sequence (DNA): TGTGCCAGCCAAGGGGACTATGGCTACACCTTC. Its protein product is CASQGDYGYTF.

The table lists this clone with a count of one. The V call is TRBV6-5, the J call TRBJ1-2; 10 bases are shared with TRBD1. Trimming removed 2 bases from V and 4 bases from J; junction bases left unmatched: 7. The CDR3 length is 16 residues. Germline-derived CDR1 and CDR2 are MNHEY and SVGAGI. The CDR3 here is CASSYRGTGVSYGYTF. As DNA, the CDR3 is TGTGCCAGCAGTTACCGGGGGACAGGGGTTTCCTATGGCTACACCTTC.

The chain joins TRBV5-4 to TRBJ2-7; D not certain. Germline V gene data show CDR1 as SGHNT and CDR2 as YYREEE (reference sequence). The CDR3 has 14 amino acids. V was trimmed by 4 bases and J by 2 bases, leaving 13 bases between them. The CDR3 region has the DNA TGTGCCAGCAGCCCCGCCGGCCGTACCTACGAGCAGTACTTC. Translated, it gives CASSPAGRTYEQYF.

The rearrangement links TRBV28 to TRBJ1-6, with D perhaps matching TRBD1 (5 bases). The CDR3 is made up of 12 amino acids. Germline-derived CDR1 and CDR2 are MDHEN and SYDVKM. V lost 11 bases and J 9 bases, leaving 14 bases between the germline ends. CDR3 region: CASGGIGSPLHF. DNA for the CDR3: TGTGCCTCCGGGGGGATCGGTTCACCCCTCCACTTT.

This sequence joins TRBV2 and TRBJ1-2, with 7 bases lining up with TRBD1. From germline, CDR1 is SNHLY and CDR2 FYNNEI. The CDR3 has 14 amino acids. Unmatched junction bases numbered 12, after V lost 6 bases and J lost 8 bases. The CDR3 DNA is TGTGCCAGCAGCCTGAGACAGGGACCGGCGGGCTACACCTTC. It codes for CASSLRQGPAGYTF. Together with reference TRBV2 and TRBJ1-2, the CDR3 gives the full variable domain: EPEVTQTPSHQVTQMGQEVILRCVPISNHLYFYWYRQILGQKVEFLVSFYNNEISEKSEIFDDQFSVERPDGSNFTLKIRSTKLEDSAMYFCASSLRQGPAGYTFGSGTRLTVV.

The V call is TRBV4-3, the J call TRBJ1-5; D is ambiguous. CDR3 length equals 13 residues. V gave up 4 bases and J gave up 4 bases, with 8 bases separating them. Germline-derived CDR1 and CDR2 are LGHNA and YSLEER. This CDR3 reads CASSLAVNQPQHF. The DNA for the CDR3 is TGCGCCAGCAGCCTGGCAGTAAATCAGCCCCAGCATTTT.

In nucleotides, the CDR3 is TGTGCCAGCAGTTTCATGCGACCTAGCGAATACACAGATACGCAGTATTTT. Amino acids: CASSFMRPSEYTDTQYF. This chain uses TRBV28 with TRBJ2-3; D perhaps matches TRBD2 (6 bases). The CDR3 consists of 17 residues. With 3 bases removed from V and 2 bases from J, the gap between germline ends came to 18 bases. From germline, CDR1 is MDHEN and CDR2 SYDVKM.

The count of this clone is one. V is TRBV4-1 and J is TRBJ1-1; unclear D gene. This CDR3 is built from 15 residues. With 3 bases removed from V and 0 bases from J, the gap between germline ends came to 11 bases. Germline V gene lookup returns CDR1 MGHRA and CDR2 YSYEKL. CDR3 sequence: CASSHTRGLNTEAFF. For the CDR3, the DNA is TGCGCCAGCAGCCACACCAGAGGACTGAACACTGAAGCTTTCTTT.

The V and J genes are TRBV27 and TRBJ2-7; D is uncertain. The V end was cut by 6 bases, the J end by 3 bases, with 12 bases between. From germline, CDR1 is MNHEY and CDR2 SMNVEV (reference sequence). The CDR3 is made up of 13 amino acids. The CDR3 DNA sequence: TGTGCCAGCAGATTAACCCGAGACTACGAGCAGTACTTC. It codes for CASRLTRDYEQYF.